A single sample is the source of the 19 T cell receptor beta chains below, sequenced in a study of blood T cell repertoires in COVID-19. Measured with immunoSEQ multiplex PCR; TCRdb has only the in-frame clones, and not every one. Of some 80,000 clones in the sample, around four fifths were seen once. The sequenced material came from peripheral blood. The receptors stem from a human donor in a cohort sampled during active COVID-19.

V gene TRBV2 combines with J gene TRBJ2-7; 10 nucleotides line up with TRBD2. This CDR3 region has 15 residues. Trimming removed 6 bases from V and 7 bases from J; junction bases left unmatched: 12. Germline V gene lookup returns CDR1 SNHLY and CDR2 FYNNEI. CDR3 coding DNA: TGTGCCAGCAGACTAGCGGGACTATTACCGGAGGAGCAGTACTTC. Translating gives CASRLAGLLPEEQYF.

The rearrangement joins TRBV6-5 to TRBJ2-5, with 11 bases lining up with TRBD1. V shed 6 bases and J 7 bases; nucleotides not matched to a gene: 7. Germline values: CDR1 MNHEY, CDR2 SVGAGI. This CDR3 has 14 residues. The CDR3 DNA sequence: TGTGCCAGCAGACTCCGGGACAGGGGGGGGACCCAGTACTTC. Encoded protein: CASRLRDRGGTQYF.

The chain employs TRBV6-5 and TRBJ1-1; D unclear. The CDR3 contains 14 residues. V lost 6 bases to trimming and J lost 4 bases, with 15 bases between them. Per the germline V gene, CDR1 is MNHEY and CDR2 is SVGAGI. CDR3 in DNA: TGTGCCAGCAGCCCCTTATGGGAGGGCACTGAAGCTTTCTTT. Encoded protein: CASSPLWEGTEAFF.

The rearrangement uses TRBV27 and TRBJ2-7, with D perhaps matching TRBD1 (6 bases). There are 13 residues in the CDR3. Germline V lookup: CDR1 MNHEY, CDR2 SMNVEV (reference sequence). V lost 3 bases to trimming and J lost 3 bases, with 9 bases between them. CDR3 sequence: CASSFPDSYEQYF. The CDR3 region has the DNA TGTGCCAGCAGTTTTCCGGACAGCTACGAGCAGTACTTC.

The V call is TRBV5-1, the J call TRBJ2-1, with D unresolved. Germline CDR1 is SGHRS and CDR2 is YFSETQ. CDR3 size: 14 residues. V gave up 4 bases and J gave up 0 bases, with 8 bases separating them. The CDR3 is CASSVDISYNEQFF. The CDR3 DNA reads TGCGCCAGCAGCGTTGACATCTCCTACAATGAGCAGTTCTTC.

This clone turned up a few times. The V call is TRBV2, the J call TRBJ1-4; possible D gene TRBD1, 6 bases. V lost 5 bases and J 7 bases, leaving 20 bases between the germline ends. This CDR3 is built from 16 residues. Per germline, CDR1 SNHLY and CDR2 FYNNEI. CDR3: CASSQGTLRYSEKLFF. CDR3 nucleotide sequence: TGTGCCAGCAGTCAGGGGACCCTTCGGTATAGTGAAAAACTGTTTTTT.

There are a few counts of this clone. The J gene is TRBJ2-2, the V gene TRBV2, with D perhaps TRBD1 (6 bases). Germline V lookup: CDR1 SNHLY, CDR2 FYNNEI. V lost 8 bases and J lost 7, with 14 bases in between. The CDR3 runs to 13 residues. CDR3 in DNA: TGTGCCAGCCGAGCCACAGGGATCGGGGAGCTGTTTTTT. Translated: CASRATGIGELFF.

The chain is built from TRBV24-1 and TRBJ2-3, with D perhaps matching TRBD1 (6 bases). Trimming stripped 3 bases from V and 5 bases from J, with 14 bases between. There are 15 residues in the CDR3. Per germline, CDR1 KGHDR and CDR2 SFDVKD. CDR3 residues: CATSDAAGAGDTQYF. The CDR3 DNA follows: TGTGCCACCAGTGATGCCGCAGGGGCCGGAGATACGCAGTATTTT.

V usage is TRBV7-7 and J usage is TRBJ2-7; 7 nucleotides agree with TRBD2. Germline CDR1 SSHAT, CDR2 FNYEAQ (reference sequence). With V trimmed by 5 bases and J by 5 bases, 12 bases remained unmatched. CDR3 length: 15 residues. The CDR3 here is CASSVGEGVGNEQYF. The CDR3 DNA is TGTGCCAGCAGCGTAGGGGAGGGAGTGGGCAACGAGCAGTACTTC.

The genes are TRBV5-1 and TRBJ2-7, with 8 bases that match TRBD1. CDR3 length equals 15 residues. Unmatched junction bases numbered 5, after V lost 0 bases and J lost 3 bases. In germline, CDR1 is SGHRS, CDR2 YFSETQ. The CDR3 coding sequence is TGCGCCAGCAGCTTGGGGGCAGGGGGCCTCTACGAGCAGTACTTC. Translation: CASSLGAGGLYEQYF.

J is TRBJ2-7 and V is TRBV30; D is unresolved. CDR1 is GTSNPN, CDR2 SVGIG, per germline (reference sequence). The CDR3 is made up of 12 amino acids. V lost 1 base and J lost 1, with 5 bases in between. In DNA form, the CDR3 reads TGTGCCTGGAGTGATTATTCCTACGAGCAGTACTTC. This sequence encodes CAWSDYSYEQYF.

This rearrangement joins TRBV11-2 to TRBJ2-5; D is perhaps TRBD2 (6 bases). CDR3 length equals 15 residues. Germline values: CDR1 SGHAT, CDR2 FQNNGV. Trimming pared 5 bases from V and 4 bases from J, leaving 17 bases between. CDR3 DNA sequence: TGTGCCAGCAGCCCTACAAGAAACGGGGGAGAGACCCAGTACTTC. Amino acids: CASSPTRNGGETQYF.

This chain connects TRBV4-3 to TRBJ2-5; 8 bases line up with TRBD1. Looked up from germline, CDR1 is LGHNA and CDR2 is YSLEER. The CDR3 has 17 residues. Germline trimming cut 1 base from V and 3 bases from J; bases unmatched to any gene: 10. The CDR3 bases are TGCGCCAGCAGCCAAGGGAATGGCAGGGGGCTTGAAGAGACCCAGTACTTC. It encodes CASSQGNGRGLEETQYF.

The J gene is TRBJ2-2, the V gene TRBV5-1; a weak D match, TRBD2 (5 bases). V gave up 7 bases and J gave up 4 bases, with 14 bases separating them. CDR3 length: 14 residues. Germline lookup yields CDR1 SGHRS and CDR2 YFSETQ. CDR3 residues: CASQVAGGTGELFF. The CDR3 nucleotides are TGCGCCAGCCAAGTGGCGGGCGGCACCGGGGAGCTGTTTTTT.

This clone came up a few times. The chain is built from TRBV2 and TRBJ1-5, with D unresolved. Germline V gene lookup returns CDR1 SNHLY and CDR2 FYNNEI. Trimming pared 2 bases from V and 2 bases from J, leaving 4 bases between. The CDR3 runs to 13 residues. The CDR3 is CASSEQGNQPQHF. CDR3 DNA: TGTGCCAGCAGTGAACAGGGCAATCAGCCCCAGCATTTT.

In this sample, this clone turned up once. The chain links TRBV29-1 to TRBJ2-1, with 9 bases aligning to TRBD1. V shed 5 bases and J 6 bases; nucleotides not matched to a gene: 5. CDR3 size: 13 residues. From germline, CDR1 is SQVTM and CDR2 ANQGSEA. The CDR3 sequence is CSVPKDRGNEQFF. CDR3 coding DNA: TGCAGCGTTCCTAAGGACAGGGGCAATGAGCAGTTCTTC.

The V gene is TRBV5-6, the J gene TRBJ2-7; D gene ambiguous. CDR3 length: 13 residues. Germline-derived CDR1 and CDR2 are SGHDT and YYEEEE. Between the trimmed V and J ends, which lost 4 bases and 0 bases, there was a span of 8 bases. The CDR3 loop reads CASSTLDSYEQYF. The CDR3 DNA is TGTGCCAGCAGCACCCTAGACTCCTACGAGCAGTACTTC.

This clone was found a few times. The chain carries TRBV6-6 and TRBJ1-4; D possibly corresponds to TRBD1 (6 bases). The CDR3 loop spans 13 amino acids. V was clipped by 10 bases and J by 11 bases, with 20 bases between them. The germline CDR1 and CDR2 sequences are MNHNY and SVGAGI (reference sequence). CDR3 residues: CATLTGKLEKLFF. The CDR3 nucleotides read TGTGCCACCTTGACAGGTAAGTTGGAGAAACTGTTTTTT.

The chain uses TRBV5-1 and TRBJ1-2; 10 nucleotides align to TRBD1. Unmatched junction bases numbered 5, after V lost 0 bases and J lost 6 bases. CDR1 SGHRS and CDR2 YFSETQ come from the germline V gene. The CDR3 spans 15 residues. In nucleotides, the CDR3 is TGCGCCAGCAGCTTGGGGGACAGGGGCGTAGATGGCTACACCTTC. Its protein product is CASSLGDRGVDGYTF.